There are many counts of the clone carrying this T cell receptor beta chain. Germline V gives CDR1 MNHNS, CDR2 SASEGT. V was cut by 6 bases and J by 4 bases, with 9 bases left in between. The CDR3 is 12 amino acids. The sample belongs to a study of regulatory T cells in long-lasting Graves disease. With iRepertoire HTBI primers and Arm-PCR of CDR3 regions, TCR beta libraries were built. TCRdb re-called the multiplex PCR reads through MiXCR, storing one row per CDR3 protein. Among over 300,000 distinct CDR3 sequences listed, around a fifth were seen once. Time point: persistent/refractory GD, antithyroid drugs over 5 years with positive TRAb. RNA isolated from PBMCs was used to make the TCR library. Diagnoses of Graves' disease were made by American Thyroid Association guidelines.

This clonotype was obtained from a female donor with Graves disease. The sequences come from peripheral blood mononuclear cells (PBMCs), collected when the disease was refractory, from a patient treated with antithyroid drugs. The gene calls are TRBV6-1 and TRBJ2-5; the D gene is possibly TRBD2 (5 bases). The CDR3 bases are TGTGCCAGCAGGGCCCGGGGAGAGACCCAGTACTTC. Amino acids: CASRARGETQYF.